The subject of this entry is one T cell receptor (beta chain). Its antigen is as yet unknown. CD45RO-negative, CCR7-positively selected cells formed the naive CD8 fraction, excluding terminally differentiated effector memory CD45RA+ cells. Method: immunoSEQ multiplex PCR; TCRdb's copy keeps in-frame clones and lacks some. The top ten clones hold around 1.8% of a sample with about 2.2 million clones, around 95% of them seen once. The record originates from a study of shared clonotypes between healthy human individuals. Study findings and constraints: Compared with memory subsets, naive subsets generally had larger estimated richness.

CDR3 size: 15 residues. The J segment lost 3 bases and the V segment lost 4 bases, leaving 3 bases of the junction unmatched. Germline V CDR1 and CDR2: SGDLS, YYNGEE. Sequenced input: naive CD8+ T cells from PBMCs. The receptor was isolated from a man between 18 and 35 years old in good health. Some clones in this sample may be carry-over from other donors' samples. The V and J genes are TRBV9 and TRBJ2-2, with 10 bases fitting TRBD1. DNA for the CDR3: TGTGCCAGCAGCTCCGGACAGGGGGACACCGGGGAGCTGTTTTTT. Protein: CASSSGQGDTGELFF.